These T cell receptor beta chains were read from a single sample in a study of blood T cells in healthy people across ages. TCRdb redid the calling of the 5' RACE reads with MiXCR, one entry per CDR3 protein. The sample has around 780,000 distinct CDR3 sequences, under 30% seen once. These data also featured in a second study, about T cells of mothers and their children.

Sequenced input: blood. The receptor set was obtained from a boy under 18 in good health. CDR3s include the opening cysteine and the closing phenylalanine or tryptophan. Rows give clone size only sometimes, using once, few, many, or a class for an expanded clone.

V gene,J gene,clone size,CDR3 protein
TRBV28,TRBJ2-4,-,CASNLDRAKNIQYF
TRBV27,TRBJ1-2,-,CASSGPSTGAYGYTF
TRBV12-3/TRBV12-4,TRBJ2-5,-,CASSSGQLLQETQYF
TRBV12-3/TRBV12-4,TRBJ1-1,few,CASSYGGTDIEAFF
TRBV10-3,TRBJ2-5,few,CAISESLDIQETQYF
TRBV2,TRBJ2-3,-,CASSEQGKDTQYF
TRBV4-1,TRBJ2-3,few,CASSPLGQGGTDTQYF
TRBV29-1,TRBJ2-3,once,CSVEPARGIDTQYF
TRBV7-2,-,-,CASSSLAGGRDEQYF
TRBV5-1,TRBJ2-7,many,CASSLSGGSSYEQYF
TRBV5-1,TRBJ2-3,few,CASSRASRGAASTDTQYF
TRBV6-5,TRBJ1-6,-,CASRGRGDNSPLHF
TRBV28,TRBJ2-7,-,CASSEYWGNEQYF
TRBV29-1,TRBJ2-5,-,CSVTGTSQETQYF
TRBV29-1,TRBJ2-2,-,CSGSRPRGGNTGELFF
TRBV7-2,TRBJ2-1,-,CASSLPGGLESAEQFF
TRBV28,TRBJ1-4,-,CASRPEVGIGEKLFF
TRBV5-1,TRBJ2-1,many,CASSLGDSNEQFF
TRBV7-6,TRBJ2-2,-,CASSRDTGELFF
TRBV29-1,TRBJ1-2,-,CSVERQGTSNTF
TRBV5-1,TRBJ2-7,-,CASSPDPWAPWEQYF
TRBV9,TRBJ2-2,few,CASSENRDGGHTGELFF
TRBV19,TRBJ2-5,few,CASSISPGRWEQYF